This T cell receptor beta chain was observed in a study of shared T cell receptors in the human thymus. Repertoires were generated with immunoSEQ multiplex PCR, while TCRdb's copy carries only in-frame clones and drops some. The sample records about 730,000 clones, roughly 85% being singletons. Trimming shortened V by 0 bases and J by 5 bases, and 15 bases separated the two germline ends. This CDR3 is built from 17 residues. Looked up from germline, CDR1 is SGHDT and CDR2 is YYEEEE. The sample was also reused in another study, on human thymus T cells.

This clonotype was obtained from a girl less than two years old with a congenital heart defect. The chain employs TRBV5-6 and TRBJ1-6; TRBD1 might be the D (6 bases). Input material: thymocytes. The CDR3 bases are TGTGCCAGCAGCTTGGGTCAAGGACAGAAAAATAATTCACCCCTCCACTTT. Protein: CASSLGQGQKNNSPLHF.